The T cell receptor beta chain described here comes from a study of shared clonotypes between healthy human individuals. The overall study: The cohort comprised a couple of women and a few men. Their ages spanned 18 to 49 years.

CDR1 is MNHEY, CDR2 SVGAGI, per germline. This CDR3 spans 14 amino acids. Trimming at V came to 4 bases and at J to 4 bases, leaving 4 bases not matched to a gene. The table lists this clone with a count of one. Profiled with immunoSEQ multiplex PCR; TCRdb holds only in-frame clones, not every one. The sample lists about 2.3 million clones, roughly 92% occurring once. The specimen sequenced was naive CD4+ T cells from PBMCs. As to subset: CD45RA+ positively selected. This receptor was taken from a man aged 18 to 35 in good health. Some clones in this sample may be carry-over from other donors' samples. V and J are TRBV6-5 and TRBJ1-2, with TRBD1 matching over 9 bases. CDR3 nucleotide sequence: TGTGCCAGCAGTTGGGACAGGGTCGGCTATGGCTACACCTTC. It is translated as CASSWDRVGYGYTF.